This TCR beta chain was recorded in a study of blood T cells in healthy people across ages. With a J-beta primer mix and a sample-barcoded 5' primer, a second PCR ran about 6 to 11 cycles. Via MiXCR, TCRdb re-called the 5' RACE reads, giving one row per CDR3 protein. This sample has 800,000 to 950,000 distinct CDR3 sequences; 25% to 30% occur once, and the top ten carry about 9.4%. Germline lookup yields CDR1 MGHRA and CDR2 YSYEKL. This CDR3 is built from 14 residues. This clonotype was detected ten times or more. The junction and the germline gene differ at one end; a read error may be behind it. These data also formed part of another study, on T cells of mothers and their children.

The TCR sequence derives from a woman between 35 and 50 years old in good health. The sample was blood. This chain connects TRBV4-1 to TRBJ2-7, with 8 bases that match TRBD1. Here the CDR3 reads CASSQGQATYEQYF. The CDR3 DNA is TGTGCCAGCAGCCAGGGACAGGCTACCTACGAGCAGTACTTC.